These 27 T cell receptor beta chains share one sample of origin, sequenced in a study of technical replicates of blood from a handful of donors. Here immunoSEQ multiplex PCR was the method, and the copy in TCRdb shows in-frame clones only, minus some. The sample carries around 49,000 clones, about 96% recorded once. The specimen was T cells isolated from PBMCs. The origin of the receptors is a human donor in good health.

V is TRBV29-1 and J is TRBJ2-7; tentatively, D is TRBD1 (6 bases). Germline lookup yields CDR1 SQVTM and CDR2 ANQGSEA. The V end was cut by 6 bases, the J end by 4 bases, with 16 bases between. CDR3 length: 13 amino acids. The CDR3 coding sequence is TGCAGCGTAGATACAGGGTTAGGGTACGAGCAGTACTTC. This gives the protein CSVDTGLGYEQYF.

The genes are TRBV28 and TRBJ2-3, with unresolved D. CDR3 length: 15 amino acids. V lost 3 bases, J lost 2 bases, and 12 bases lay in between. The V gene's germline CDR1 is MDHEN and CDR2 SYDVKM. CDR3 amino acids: CASSFFQSFTDTQYF. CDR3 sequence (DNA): TGTGCCAGCAGTTTCTTCCAGTCCTTCACAGATACGCAGTATTTT.

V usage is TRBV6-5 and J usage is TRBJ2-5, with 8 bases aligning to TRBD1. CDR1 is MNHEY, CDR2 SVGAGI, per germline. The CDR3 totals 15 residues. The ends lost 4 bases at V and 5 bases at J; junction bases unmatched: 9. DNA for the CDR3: TGTGCCAGCAGTTTCTGGGACAGGATGGGGGAGACCCAGTACTTC. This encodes CASSFWDRMGETQYF.

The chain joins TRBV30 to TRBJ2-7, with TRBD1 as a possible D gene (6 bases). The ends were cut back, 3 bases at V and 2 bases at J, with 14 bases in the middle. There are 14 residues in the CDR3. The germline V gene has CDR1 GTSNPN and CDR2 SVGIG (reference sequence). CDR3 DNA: TGTGCCTGGAGCGAGGACAGTCTTACCTACGAGCAGTACTTC. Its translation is CAWSEDSLTYEQYF.

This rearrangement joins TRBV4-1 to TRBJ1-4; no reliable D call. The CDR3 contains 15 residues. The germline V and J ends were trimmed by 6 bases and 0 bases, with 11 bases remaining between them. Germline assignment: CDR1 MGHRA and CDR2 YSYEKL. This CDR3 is CASSYPYATNEKLFF. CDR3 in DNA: TGCGCCAGCAGTTATCCTTATGCAACTAATGAAAAACTGTTTTTT.

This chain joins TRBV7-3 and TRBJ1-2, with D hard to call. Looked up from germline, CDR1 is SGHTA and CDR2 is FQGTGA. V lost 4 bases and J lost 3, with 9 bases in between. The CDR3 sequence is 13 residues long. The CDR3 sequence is CASSSPGDYGYTF. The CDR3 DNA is TGTGCCAGCAGCTCACCAGGCGACTATGGCTACACCTTC.

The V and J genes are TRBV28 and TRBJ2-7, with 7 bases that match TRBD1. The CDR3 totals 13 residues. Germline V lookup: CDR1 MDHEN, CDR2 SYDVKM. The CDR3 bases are TGTGCGAGTAGGAGGACAGGTACCTACGAGCAGTACTTC. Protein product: CASRRTGTYEQYF.

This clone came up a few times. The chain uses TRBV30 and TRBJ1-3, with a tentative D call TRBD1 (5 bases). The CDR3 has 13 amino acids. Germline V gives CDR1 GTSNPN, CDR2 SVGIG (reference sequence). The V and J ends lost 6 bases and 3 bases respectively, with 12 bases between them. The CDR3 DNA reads TGTGCCTGTTCAGGGTCTGTTGGAAACACCATATATTTT. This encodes CACSGSVGNTIYF. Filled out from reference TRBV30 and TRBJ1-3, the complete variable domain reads SQTIHQWPATLVQPVGSPLSLECTVEGTSNPNLYWYRQAAGRGLQLLFYSVGIGQISSEVPQNLSASRPQDRQFILSSKKLLLSDSGFYLCACSGSVGNTIYFGEGSWLTVV.

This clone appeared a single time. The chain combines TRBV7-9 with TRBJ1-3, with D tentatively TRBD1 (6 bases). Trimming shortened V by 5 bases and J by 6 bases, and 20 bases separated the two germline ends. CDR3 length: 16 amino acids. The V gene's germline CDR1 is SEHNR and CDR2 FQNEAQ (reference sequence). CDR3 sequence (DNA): TGTGCCAGCAGCCGGACAGTCTTTGAACAAGAAAACACCATATATTTT. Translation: CASSRTVFEQENTIYF.

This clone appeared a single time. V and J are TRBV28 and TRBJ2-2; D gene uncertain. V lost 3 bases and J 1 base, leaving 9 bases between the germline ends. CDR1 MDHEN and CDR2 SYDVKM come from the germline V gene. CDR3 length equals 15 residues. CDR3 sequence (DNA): TGTGCCAGCAGTTTTTCACTACTGAACACCGGGGAGCTGTTTTTT. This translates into CASSFSLLNTGELFF.

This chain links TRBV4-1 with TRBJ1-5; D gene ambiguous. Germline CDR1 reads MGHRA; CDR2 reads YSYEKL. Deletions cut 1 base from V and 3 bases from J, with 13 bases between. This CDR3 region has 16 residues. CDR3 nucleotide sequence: TGCGCCAGCAGCCAAGCCCAGGACTATTCCAATCAGCCCCAGCATTTT. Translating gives CASSQAQDYSNQPQHF.

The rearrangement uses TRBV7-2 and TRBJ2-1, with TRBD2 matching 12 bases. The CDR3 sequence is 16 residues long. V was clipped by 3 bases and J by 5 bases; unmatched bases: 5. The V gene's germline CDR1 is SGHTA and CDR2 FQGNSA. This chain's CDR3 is CASSFLAGGGDNEQFF. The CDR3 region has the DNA TGTGCCAGCAGCTTTCTAGCGGGAGGGGGGGACAATGAGCAGTTCTTC.

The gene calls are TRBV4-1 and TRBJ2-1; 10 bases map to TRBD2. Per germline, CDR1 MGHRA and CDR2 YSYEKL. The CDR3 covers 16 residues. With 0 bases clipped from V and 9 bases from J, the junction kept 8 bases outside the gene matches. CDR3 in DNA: TGCGCCAGCAGCCAAGATGTAGCGGGAGGTGGGAGTGAGCAGTTCTTC. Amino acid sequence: CASSQDVAGGGSEQFF.

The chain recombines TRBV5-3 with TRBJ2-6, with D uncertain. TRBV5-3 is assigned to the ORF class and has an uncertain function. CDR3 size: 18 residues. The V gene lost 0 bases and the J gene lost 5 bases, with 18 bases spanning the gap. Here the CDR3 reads CARSLVVEYSLWANVLTF. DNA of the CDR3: TGTGCCAGAAGCTTGGTAGTAGAGTATTCCCTATGGGCCAACGTCCTGACTTTC.

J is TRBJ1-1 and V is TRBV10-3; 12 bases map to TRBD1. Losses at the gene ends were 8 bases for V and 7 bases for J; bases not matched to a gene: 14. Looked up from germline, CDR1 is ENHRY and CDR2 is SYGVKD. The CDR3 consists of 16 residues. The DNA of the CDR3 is TGTGCCATCGATGTTCGGGACAGGGGGCATAGTGGTGAAGCTTTCTTT. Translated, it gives CAIDVRDRGHSGEAFF.

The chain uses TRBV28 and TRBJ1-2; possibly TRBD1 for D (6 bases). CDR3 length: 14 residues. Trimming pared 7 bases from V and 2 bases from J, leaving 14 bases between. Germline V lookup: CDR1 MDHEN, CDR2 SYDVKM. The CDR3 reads CASTLDGGNYGYTF. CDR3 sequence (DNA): TGTGCCAGCACCCTAGATGGGGGCAACTATGGCTACACCTTC.

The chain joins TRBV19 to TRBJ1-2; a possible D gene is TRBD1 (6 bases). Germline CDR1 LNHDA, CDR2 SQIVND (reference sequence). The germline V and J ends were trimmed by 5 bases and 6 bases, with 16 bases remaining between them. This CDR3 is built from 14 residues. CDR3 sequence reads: CASSLQGSPNGYTF. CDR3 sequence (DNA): TGTGCCAGTAGTCTCCAGGGGTCCCCCAATGGCTACACCTTC.

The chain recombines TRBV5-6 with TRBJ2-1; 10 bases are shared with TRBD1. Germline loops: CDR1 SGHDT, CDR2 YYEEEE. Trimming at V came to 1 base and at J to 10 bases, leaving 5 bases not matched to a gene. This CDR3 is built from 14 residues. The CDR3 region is CASSLMGQGREQFF. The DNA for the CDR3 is TGTGCCAGCAGCTTGATGGGACAGGGGCGCGAGCAGTTCTTC.

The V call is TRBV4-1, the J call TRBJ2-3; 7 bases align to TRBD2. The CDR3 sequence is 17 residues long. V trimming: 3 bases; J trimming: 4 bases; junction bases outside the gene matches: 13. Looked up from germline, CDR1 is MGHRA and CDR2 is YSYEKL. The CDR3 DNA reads TGCGCCAGCAGCCACCCGGGAGGTTCGGTCGGCGCAGATACGCAGTATTTT. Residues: CASSHPGGSVGADTQYF.

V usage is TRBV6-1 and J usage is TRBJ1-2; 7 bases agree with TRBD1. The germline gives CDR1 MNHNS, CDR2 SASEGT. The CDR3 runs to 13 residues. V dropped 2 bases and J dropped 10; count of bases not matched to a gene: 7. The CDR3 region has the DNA TGTGCCAGCAGTGAAATCGACAGGGTCCCCTACACCTTC. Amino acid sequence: CASSEIDRVPYTF.

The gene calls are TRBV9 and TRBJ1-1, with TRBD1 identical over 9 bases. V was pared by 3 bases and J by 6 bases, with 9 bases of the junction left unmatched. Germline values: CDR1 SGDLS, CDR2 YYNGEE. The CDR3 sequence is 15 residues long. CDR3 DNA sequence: TGTGCCAGCAGCGCCCCCGGGACAGGGTGGCCTGAAGCTTTCTTT. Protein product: CASSAPGTGWPEAFF.

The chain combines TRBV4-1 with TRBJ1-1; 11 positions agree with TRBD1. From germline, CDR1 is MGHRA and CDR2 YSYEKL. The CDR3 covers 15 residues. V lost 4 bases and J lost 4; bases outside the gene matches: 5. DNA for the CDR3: TGCGCCAGCAGCCCCGTAGGGACAGGGGGCACTGAAGCTTTCTTT. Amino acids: CASSPVGTGGTEAFF.

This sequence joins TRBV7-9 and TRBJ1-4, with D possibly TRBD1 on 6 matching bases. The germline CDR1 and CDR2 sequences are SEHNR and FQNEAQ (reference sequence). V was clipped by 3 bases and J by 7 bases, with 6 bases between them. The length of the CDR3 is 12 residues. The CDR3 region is CASSLDSEKLFF. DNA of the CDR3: TGTGCCAGCAGCTTGGACAGTGAAAAACTGTTTTTT.

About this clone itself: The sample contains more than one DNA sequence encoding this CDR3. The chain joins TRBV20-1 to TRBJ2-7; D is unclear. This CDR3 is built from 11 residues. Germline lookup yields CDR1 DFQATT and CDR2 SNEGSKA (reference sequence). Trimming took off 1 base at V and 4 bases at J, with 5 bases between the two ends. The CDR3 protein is CSARVVYEQYF. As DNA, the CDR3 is TGCAGTGCTAGAGTAGTATACGAGCAGTACTTC.

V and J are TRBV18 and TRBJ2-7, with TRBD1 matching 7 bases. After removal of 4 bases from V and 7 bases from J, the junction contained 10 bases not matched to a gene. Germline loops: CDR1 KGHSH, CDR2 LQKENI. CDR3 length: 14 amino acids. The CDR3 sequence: CASSHDRESGEQYF. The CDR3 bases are TGTGCCAGCTCACACGACAGGGAATCCGGAGAGCAGTACTTC.

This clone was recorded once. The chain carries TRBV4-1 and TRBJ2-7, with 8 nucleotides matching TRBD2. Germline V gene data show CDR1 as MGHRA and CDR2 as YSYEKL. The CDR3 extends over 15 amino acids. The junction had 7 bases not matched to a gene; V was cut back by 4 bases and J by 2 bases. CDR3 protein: CASSLQRESPYEQYF. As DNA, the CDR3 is TGCGCCAGCAGCCTTCAGCGGGAGAGCCCCTACGAGCAGTACTTC.

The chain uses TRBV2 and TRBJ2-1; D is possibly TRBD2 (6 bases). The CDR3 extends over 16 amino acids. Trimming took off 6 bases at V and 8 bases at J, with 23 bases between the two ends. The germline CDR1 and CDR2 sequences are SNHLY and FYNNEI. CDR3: CASSASEGEYPDEQFF. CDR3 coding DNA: TGTGCCAGCAGCGCCTCGGAGGGCGAGTATCCTGATGAGCAGTTCTTC.